The entry below gives a single T cell receptor beta chain sequence along with its context. Clones were sequenced by immunoSEQ multiplex PCR, and TCRdb holds only the in-frame ones, with some missing. Among about 350,000 clones listed, 90% to 95% were seen once. Germline loops: CDR1 MNHEY, CDR2 SVGAGI. The CDR3 has 15 residues. Losses at the gene ends were 4 bases for V and 6 bases for J; bases not matched to a gene: 8. This sample is part of a study of Ad26.COV2.S vaccination and SARS-CoV-2 variants. This sequence was found in a human donor who had recovered from COVID-19. This chain uses TRBV6-5 with TRBJ2-2, with 7 positions matching TRBD1. The input for sequencing was peripheral blood, taken after recovery from COVID-19. The DNA for the CDR3 is TGTGCCAGCAGTTCTGGACAGGTCTCAGCCGGGGAGCTGTTTTTT. Its translation: CASSSGQVSAGELFF.